Listed here is a single T cell receptor beta chain. What it binds is not known. PBMCs provided sorted CD4+ and CD8+ T cells. After isolation, RNA underwent reverse transcription to generate cDNA as the sequencing template. TCRdb's copy holds only in-frame clones and misses some; the assay was immunoSEQ multiplex PCR. The sample has 150,000 or so clones; around 57% are singletons. The V gene's germline CDR1 is MNHEY and CDR2 SMNVEV (reference sequence). V gave up 6 bases and J gave up 5 bases, with 22 bases separating them. CDR3 length: 16 amino acids. The data were taken from a study of CD8+ T cells in alopecia areata. General study points: With patients, TCR sharing proved less clear than in mice, a difference possibly related to HLA. Relative to normal scalp, lesional scalp, especially alopecia totalis/universalis, showed higher clonality. Alphabeta T cells residing in normal skin are also sequenced in scalp samples.

Sequencing was performed on CD4+ T cells sorted from blood. This sequence originates from a human donor in good health. The gene calls are TRBV27 and TRBJ2-5; D is possibly TRBD2 (7 bases). The CDR3 sequence is CASSPRGREIGETQYF. CDR3 coding DNA: TGTGCCAGCAGCCCTCGGGGGCGGGAGATAGGGGAGACCCAGTACTTC.